One and the same sample provided the 13 T cell receptor beta chains below, sequenced in a study of blood T cell repertoires in COVID-19 (TCRdb year 2020). Library generation was performed with the immunoSEQ multiplex PCR assay. TCRdb took over this immuneACCESS table, retaining in-frame rearrangements with V and J assigned. Such tables are incomplete; in checked studies, under half of the missing clones stem from an unresolved V gene, and the remainder is unexplained. This sample comprises approximately 140,000 clones, 84% of them detected only once. The ten largest clonotypes hold 4.5% to 7% of the sample. Sequenced input: PBMCs or T cells enriched from blood (not recorded which). These receptors were obtained from a man aged 35 to 55 with acute COVID-19.

The V and J genes are TRBV12-3 or TRBV12-4 and TRBJ1-1; D is ambiguous. The CDR3 length is 13 residues. V gave up 7 bases and J gave up 3 bases, with 12 bases separating them. CDR3 DNA sequence: TGTGCCAGCACCCTCCTGGGCGACACTGAAGCTTTCTTT. This sequence encodes CASTLLGDTEAFF.

The gene calls are TRBV4-1 and TRBJ1-5; 9 bases match TRBD1. The ends lost 5 bases at V and 7 bases at J; junction bases unmatched: 9. Per germline, CDR1 MGHRA and CDR2 YSYEKL. The CDR3 runs to 15 residues. The CDR3 loop reads CASSSTRDRDQPQHF. CDR3 coding DNA: TGCGCCAGCAGCAGCACCCGGGACAGGGACCAGCCCCAGCATTTT.

This clone was seen just once. V usage is TRBV27 and J usage is TRBJ2-6; tentatively, D is TRBD1 (5 bases). V dropped 5 bases and J dropped 0 bases, with 14 bases sitting between them. The CDR3 consists of 17 residues. Germline V gene data show CDR1 as MNHEY and CDR2 as SMNVEV (reference sequence). The CDR3 nucleotides read TGTGCCAGCAGTACCCAGACAGTCCTCTCTGGGGCCAACGTCCTGACTTTC. It translates to CASSTQTVLSGANVLTF.

The chain couples TRBV7-9 to TRBJ2-5, with D possibly matching TRBD2 (5 bases). This CDR3 contains 15 residues. Per germline, CDR1 SEHNR and CDR2 FQNEAQ (reference sequence). Trimming took off 4 bases at V and 5 bases at J, with 17 bases between the two ends. CDR3 protein: CASSSIEGLQETQYF. The CDR3 coding sequence is TGTGCCAGCAGCTCGATAGAGGGTCTGCAGGAGACCCAGTACTTC.

The V call is TRBV4-3, the J call TRBJ2-1; a possible D gene is TRBD2 (6 bases). The V end was cut by 4 bases, the J end by 7 bases, with 11 bases between. There are 13 residues in the CDR3. CDR1 and CDR2 from the germline V gene are LGHNA and YSLEER. The CDR3 region has the DNA TGCGCCAGCAGCCCGGGACTTTTTAATGAGCAGTTCTTC. This codes for CASSPGLFNEQFF.

This clone has more than one count but fewer than ten. This chain joins TRBV19 and TRBJ1-5; D gene unclear. The length of the CDR3 is 13 residues. Germline V gene lookup returns CDR1 LNHDA and CDR2 SQIVND (reference sequence). V dropped 3 bases and J dropped 7 bases, with 10 bases sitting between them. As DNA, the CDR3 is TGTGCCAGTAGTATCGGAGGCTGGCAGCCCCAGCATTTT. As protein: CASSIGGWQPQHF. Full variable domain (missing parts from reference TRBV19 and TRBJ1-5): DGGITQSPKYLFRKEGQNVTLSCEQNLNHDAMYWYRQDPGQGLRLIYYSQIVNDFQKGDIAEGYSVSREKKESFPLTVTSAQKNPTAFYLCASSIGGWQPQHFGDGTRLSIL.

The genes are TRBV7-2 and TRBJ1-1; TRBD1 might be the D (6 bases). The CDR3 length is 16 residues. Trimming removed 5 bases at V and 0 bases at J, with 16 bases between. Germline-derived CDR1 and CDR2 are SGHTA and FQGNSA. The CDR3 loop reads CASSQTRGEVNTEAFF. In nucleotides, the CDR3 is TGTGCCAGCAGCCAAACCAGGGGAGAGGTGAACACTGAAGCTTTCTTT.

The V and J genes are TRBV30 and TRBJ2-1; 10 nucleotides match TRBD2. The CDR3 covers 15 residues. The J segment lost 7 bases and the V segment lost 0 bases, leaving 6 bases of the junction unmatched. CDR1 and CDR2 from the germline V gene are GTSNPN and SVGIG (reference sequence). The DNA of the CDR3 is TGTGCCTGGAGTGTAAAAATAGCGGGGGGAAATGAGCAGTTCTTC. Its protein is CAWSVKIAGGNEQFF.

The gene calls are TRBV7-9 and TRBJ1-2, with 10 bases matching TRBD1. In germline, CDR1 is SEHNR, CDR2 FQNEAQ (reference sequence). The CDR3 is made up of 16 amino acids. With 5 bases clipped from V and 2 bases from J, the junction kept 8 bases outside the gene matches. DNA for the CDR3: TGTGCCAGCAGCCCTCACCCGGGACAGGGGAACTATGGCTACACCTTC. It is translated as CASSPHPGQGNYGYTF.

The table lists this clone with a few counts. The V gene is TRBV19, the J gene TRBJ1-1; TRBD1 is a possible D gene (6 bases). Germline V CDR1 and CDR2: LNHDA, SQIVND (reference sequence). There are 16 residues in the CDR3. V lost 6 bases, J lost 0 bases, and 17 bases lay in between. The CDR3 here is CASSPFGGSLNTEAFF. The CDR3 nucleotides read TGTGCCAGTAGCCCCTTTGGGGGCAGCCTGAACACTGAAGCTTTCTTT.

The rearrangement uses TRBV6-1 and TRBJ2-4, with TRBD1 as a possible D gene (5 bases). Trimming left V 1 base short and J 6 bases short, with 13 bases between. The germline gives CDR1 MNHNS, CDR2 SASEGT. The CDR3 has 15 residues. DNA of the CDR3: TGTGCCAGCAGTGAAGGAATAGGGGTCGTAAACATTCAGTACTTC. Its protein product is CASSEGIGVVNIQYF.

The chain joins TRBV30 to TRBJ1-5; 10 bases align to TRBD1. Trimming at V came to 5 bases and at J to 2 bases, leaving 0 bases not matched to a gene. The CDR3 totals 13 residues. The germline CDR1 and CDR2 sequences are GTSNPN and SVGIG (reference sequence). CDR3 sequence: CAWGTGGNQPQHF. The CDR3 DNA is TGTGCCTGGGGGACAGGGGGCAATCAGCCCCAGCATTTT.

This chain joins TRBV6-5 and TRBJ1-2; TRBD1 agrees at 7 bases. The germline V gene encodes CDR1 MNHEY and CDR2 SVGAGI. The length of the CDR3 is 16 residues. With V trimmed by 2 bases and J by 8 bases, 14 bases remained unmatched. Here the CDR3 reads CASSYATGGGAYGYTF. The CDR3 DNA follows: TGTGCCAGCAGTTACGCCACCGGAGGGGGCGCATACGGCTACACCTTC.